A selection of T cell receptor beta chains follows, all from one sample in a study of shared clonotypes between healthy human individuals. Clones were sequenced by immunoSEQ multiplex PCR, and TCRdb holds only the in-frame ones, with some missing. The table has about 600,000 clones, around 97% seen once. The sample taken for sequencing was naive CD4+ T cells sorted from blood. All receptors come from a woman in her 30s in good health. The CDR3 runs from the conserved cysteine through the conserved F or W. The D gene is left open where the match is weak. Some rows mark clone size as missing; the rest say once, few, many or name a class of expanded clone.

d_gene	abundance	v_gene	j_gene	CDR3aa	CDR3nt
TRBD1	-	TRBV2	TRBJ2-3	CASSRYGGTGPPDTQYF	TGTGCCAGCAGCCGATACGGGGGGACAGGGCCCCCAGATACGCAGTATTTT
-	once	TRBV30	TRBJ2-3	CAWSVGGINTQYF	TGTGCCTGGAGTGTAGGTGGGATTAATACGCAGTATTTT
TRBD2	-	TRBV15	TRBJ2-7	CATSRDLGTSGRGALYEQYF	TGTGCCACCAGCAGAGATCTCGGGACTAGCGGGAGGGGGGCCCTCTACGAGCAGTACTTC
-	-	TRBV5-1	TRBJ1-1	CASSPWAGEAFF	TGCGCCAGCAGCCCCTGGGCGGGGGAAGCTTTCTTT
TRBD1	-	TRBV7-2	TRBJ1-4	CASSLGDRITNEKLFF	TGTGCCAGCAGCTTAGGGGACAGAATAACTAATGAAAAACTGTTTTTT
-	-	TRBV2	TRBJ2-7	CASRGDGYEQYF	TGTGCCAGCAGAGGGGACGGCTACGAGCAGTACTTC
TRBD2	-	TRBV19	TRBJ2-7	CASRKQGLAGGSRYEQYF	TGTGCCAGTAGAAAACAGGGACTAGCGGGAGGTTCAAGATACGAGCAGTACTTC
TRBD1	-	TRBV7-8	TRBJ2-5	CASSLRGGQGEETQYF	TGTGCCAGCAGCCTCCGGGGCGGACAGGGAGAAGAGACCCAGTACTTC
-	-	TRBV19	TRBJ1-5	CASSIDRGRNQPQHF	TGTGCCAGTAGTATAGACAGGGGTCGCAATCAGCCCCAGCATTTT
-	-	TRBV19	TRBJ1-5	CASSMDSNQPQHF	TGTGCCAGTAGTATGGACAGCAATCAGCCCCAGCATTTT
-	-	TRBV6-5	TRBJ2-2	CASSPGGELFF	TGTGCCAGCAGTCCCGGCGGGGAGCTGTTTTTT
-	-	TRBV11-3	TRBJ2-1	CASSPGSGREQFF	TGTGCCAGCAGCCCGGGATCGGGCAGAGAGCAGTTCTTC
-	-	TRBV28	TRBJ2-2	CASSFGRVTGELFF	TGTGCCAGCAGTTTTGGGCGAGTCACCGGGGAGCTGTTTTTT
TRBD2	-	TRBV5-1	TRBJ2-3	CASSLNSLAGGTDTQYF	TGCGCCAGCAGCCTGAATTCACTAGCGGGAGGGACAGATACGCAGTATTTT
TRBD2	-	TRBV5-6	TRBJ2-1	CASSRTSGSFGEQFF	TGTGCCAGCAGCCGGACTAGCGGCTCCTTCGGTGAGCAGTTCTTC
-	-	TRBV4-2	TRBJ1-1	CASSQDRDTEAFF	TGTGCCAGCAGCCAAGACCGGGACACTGAAGCTTTCTTT